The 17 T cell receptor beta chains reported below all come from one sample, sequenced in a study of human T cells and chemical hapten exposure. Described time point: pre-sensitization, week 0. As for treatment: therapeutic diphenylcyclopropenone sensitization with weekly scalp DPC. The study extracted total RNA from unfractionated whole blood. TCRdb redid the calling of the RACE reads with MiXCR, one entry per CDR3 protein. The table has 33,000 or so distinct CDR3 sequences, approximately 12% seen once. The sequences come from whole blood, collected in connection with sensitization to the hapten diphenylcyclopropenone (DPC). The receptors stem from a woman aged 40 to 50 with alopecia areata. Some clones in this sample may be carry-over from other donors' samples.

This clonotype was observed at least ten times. The CDR3 DNA follows: TGCGCCAGCAGCGGACAGGGGGGAACGGAAAATGAGCAGTTCTTC. It translates to CASSGQGGTENEQFF. V and J are TRBV5-1 and TRBJ2-1; 10 nucleotides line up with TRBD1. Per the germline V gene, CDR1 is SGHRS and CDR2 is YFSETQ. V shed 4 bases and J 7 bases; nucleotides not matched to a gene: 8. CDR3 length: 15 amino acids. Using reference TRBV5-1 and TRBJ2-1 for the parts outside the CDR3, the full variable domain is KAGVTQTPRYLIKTRGQQVTLSCSPISGHRSVSWYQQTPGQGLQFLFEYFSETQRNKGNFPGRFSGRQFSNSRSEMNVSTLELGDSALYLCASSGQGGTENEQFFGPGTRLTVL.

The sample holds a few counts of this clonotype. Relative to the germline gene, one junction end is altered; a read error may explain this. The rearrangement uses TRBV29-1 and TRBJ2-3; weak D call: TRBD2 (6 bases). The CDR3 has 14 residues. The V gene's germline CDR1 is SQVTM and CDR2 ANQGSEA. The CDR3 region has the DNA TGCAACGTTGAAGGAAGCGGGAGCACAGATACGCAGTATTTT. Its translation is CNVEGSGSTDTQYF.

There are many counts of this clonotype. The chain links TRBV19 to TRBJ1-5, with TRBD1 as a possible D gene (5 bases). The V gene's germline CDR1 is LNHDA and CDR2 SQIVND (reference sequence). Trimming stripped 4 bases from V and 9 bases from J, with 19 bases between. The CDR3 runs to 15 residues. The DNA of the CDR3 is TGTGCCAGTAGTAGACTGGGGCAGGGACCGGGGCCCCAGCATTTT. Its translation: CASSRLGQGPGPQHF.

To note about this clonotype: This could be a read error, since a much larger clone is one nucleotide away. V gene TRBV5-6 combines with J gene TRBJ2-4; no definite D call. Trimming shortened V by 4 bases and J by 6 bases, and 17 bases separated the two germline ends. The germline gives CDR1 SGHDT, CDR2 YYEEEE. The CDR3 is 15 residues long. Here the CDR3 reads CASSPIGSRPNIQYF. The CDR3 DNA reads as TGTGCCAGCAGCCCCATAGGGTCTAGACCAAACATTCAGTACTTC.

CDR3 residues: CASSDPRGRKNTEAFF. The CDR3, as DNA: TGTGCCAGCAGTGACCCCAGGGGCCGGAAGAACACTGAAGCTTTCTTT. The J gene is TRBJ1-1, the V gene TRBV6-4; D is perhaps TRBD1 (6 bases). Germline loops: CDR1 MRHNA, CDR2 SNTAGT. V lost 2 bases and J 1 base, leaving 14 bases between the germline ends. The CDR3 spans 16 residues.

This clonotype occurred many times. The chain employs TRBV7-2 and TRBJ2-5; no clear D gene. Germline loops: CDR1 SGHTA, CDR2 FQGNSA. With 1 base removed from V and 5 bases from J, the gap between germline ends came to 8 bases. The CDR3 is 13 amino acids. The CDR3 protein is CASSLGGSETQYF. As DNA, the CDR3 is TGTGCCAGCAGCTTAGGTGGCAGCGAGACCCAGTACTTC. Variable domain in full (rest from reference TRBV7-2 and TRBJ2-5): GAGVSQSPSNKVTEKGKDVELRCDPISGHTALYWYRQSLGQGLEFLIYFQGNSAPDKSGLPSDRFSAERTGGSVSTLTIQRTQQEDSAVYLCASSLGGSETQYFGPGTRLLVL.

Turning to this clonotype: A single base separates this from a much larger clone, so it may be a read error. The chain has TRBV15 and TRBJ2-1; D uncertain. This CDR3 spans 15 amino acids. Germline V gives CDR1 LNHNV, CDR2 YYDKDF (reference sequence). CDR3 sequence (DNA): TGTGCCACCGGCAGAGGAAAGGGCTCCCCAGTTGAGCAGTTCTTC. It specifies CATGRGKGSPVEQFF. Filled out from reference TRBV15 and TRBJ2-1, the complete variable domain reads DAMVIQNPRYQVTQFGKPVTLSCSQTLNHNVMYWYQQKSSQAPKLLFHYYDKDFNNEADTPDNFQSRRPNTSFCFLDIRSPGLGDTAMYLCATGRGKGSPVEQFFGPGTRLTVL.

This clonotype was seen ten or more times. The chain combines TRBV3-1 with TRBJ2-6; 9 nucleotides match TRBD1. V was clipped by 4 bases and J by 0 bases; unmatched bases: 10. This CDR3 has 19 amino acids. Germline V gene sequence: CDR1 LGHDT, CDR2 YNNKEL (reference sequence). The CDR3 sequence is CASSPTPGQGSSGANVLTF. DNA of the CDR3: TGTGCCAGCAGCCCGACACCGGGACAGGGAAGCTCTGGGGCCAACGTCCTGACTTTC.

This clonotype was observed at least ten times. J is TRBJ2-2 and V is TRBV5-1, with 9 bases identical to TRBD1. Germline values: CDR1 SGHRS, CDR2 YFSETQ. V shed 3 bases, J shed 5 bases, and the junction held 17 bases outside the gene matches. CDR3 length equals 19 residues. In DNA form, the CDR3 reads TGCGCCAGCAGCTCTAGATTGGGGACAGGGACTGGTTGGACCGGGGAGCTGTTTTTT. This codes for CASSSRLGTGTGWTGELFF.

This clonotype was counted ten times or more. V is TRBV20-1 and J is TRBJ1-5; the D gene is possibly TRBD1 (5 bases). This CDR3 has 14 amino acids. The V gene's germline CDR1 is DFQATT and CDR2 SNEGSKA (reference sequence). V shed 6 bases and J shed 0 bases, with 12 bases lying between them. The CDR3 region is CSARGPNSNQPQHF. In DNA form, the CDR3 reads TGCAGTGCGAGGGGACCTAATAGCAATCAGCCCCAGCATTTT.

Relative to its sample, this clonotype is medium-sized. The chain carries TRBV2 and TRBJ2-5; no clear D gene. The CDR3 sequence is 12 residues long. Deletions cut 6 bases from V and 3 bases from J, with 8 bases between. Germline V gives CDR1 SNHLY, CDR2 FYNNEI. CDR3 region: CASSFTEETQYF. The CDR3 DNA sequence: TGTGCCAGCAGCTTTACGGAAGAGACCCAGTACTTC.

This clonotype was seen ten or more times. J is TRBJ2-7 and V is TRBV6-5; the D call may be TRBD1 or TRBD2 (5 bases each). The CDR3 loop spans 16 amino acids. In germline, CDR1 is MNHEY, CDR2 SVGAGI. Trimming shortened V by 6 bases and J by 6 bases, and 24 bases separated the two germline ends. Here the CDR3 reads CASSYTGAPQSGEQYF. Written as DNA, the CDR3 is TGTGCCAGCAGCTATACCGGGGCCCCCCAAAGCGGCGAGCAGTACTTC.

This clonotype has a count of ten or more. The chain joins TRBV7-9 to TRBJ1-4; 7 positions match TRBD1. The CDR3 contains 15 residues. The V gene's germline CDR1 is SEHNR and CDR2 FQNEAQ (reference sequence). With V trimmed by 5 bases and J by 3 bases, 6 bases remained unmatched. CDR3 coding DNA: TGTGCCAGCAGCGGCTCCGGGACAGCTAATGAAAAACTGTTTTTT. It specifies CASSGSGTANEKLFF.

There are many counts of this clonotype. CDR3 amino acids: CASSLEEGPGPEQYF. The DNA of the CDR3 is TGTGCCAGCAGTTTAGAGGAGGGGCCAGGGCCCGAGCAGTACTTC. The chain combines TRBV12-3 or TRBV12-4 with TRBJ2-7; D may be TRBD2 (6 bases). Trimming removed 1 base at V and 6 bases at J, with 16 bases between. The CDR3 spans 15 residues.

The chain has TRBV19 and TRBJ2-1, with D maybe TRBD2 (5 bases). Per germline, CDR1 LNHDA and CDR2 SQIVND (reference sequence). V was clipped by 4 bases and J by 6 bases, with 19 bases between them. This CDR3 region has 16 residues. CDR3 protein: CASSRIPSSLGNEQFF. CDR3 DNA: TGTGCCAGTAGTAGAATCCCTAGCAGCCTCGGCAATGAGCAGTTCTTC.

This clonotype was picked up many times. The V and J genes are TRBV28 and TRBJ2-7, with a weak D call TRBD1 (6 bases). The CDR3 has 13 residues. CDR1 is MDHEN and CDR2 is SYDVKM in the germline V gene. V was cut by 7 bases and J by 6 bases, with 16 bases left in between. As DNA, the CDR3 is TGTGCCAGCAATCAGCCCTCCAGGGGCGAGCAGTACTTC. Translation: CASNQPSRGEQYF.

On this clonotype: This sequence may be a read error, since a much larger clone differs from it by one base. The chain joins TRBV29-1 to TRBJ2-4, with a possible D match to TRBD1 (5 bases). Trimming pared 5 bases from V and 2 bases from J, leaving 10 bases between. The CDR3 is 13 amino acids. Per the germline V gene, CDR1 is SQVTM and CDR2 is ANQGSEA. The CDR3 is CSVLSGTKNIQYF. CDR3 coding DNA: TGCAGCGTTCTGTCAGGGACCAAAAACATTCAGTACTTC.